Listed here are 16 T cell receptor beta chains from one sample, sequenced in a study. MiXCR, applied by TCRdb to the RT-PCR reads, yields one record per CDR3 protein. The table shows fewer than 800,000 distinct CDR3 sequences, with approximately 15% occurring only once. The sample comprised memory CD4+ T cells from blood. The receptors were sampled from a female donor in good health, serving as a healthy control.

This clonotype was seen at least ten times. The J gene is TRBJ2-3, the V gene TRBV3-1; TRBD2 agrees at 8 bases. Looked up from germline, CDR1 is LGHDT and CDR2 is YNNKEL (reference sequence). The CDR3 length is 15 residues. Losses at the gene ends were 7 bases for V and 0 bases for J; bases not matched to a gene: 6. This CDR3 is CASTPSGPSTDTQYF. The CDR3 DNA reads TGTGCCAGCACCCCTAGCGGGCCTAGCACAGATACGCAGTATTTT.

The chain uses TRBV6-2 or TRBV6-3 and TRBJ1-6; 9 bases line up with TRBD1. The J segment lost 7 bases and the V segment lost 6 bases, leaving 4 bases of the junction unmatched. CDR3 length equals 14 residues. The V gene's germline CDR1 is MNHEY and CDR2 SVGEGT. CDR3 DNA sequence: TGTGCCAGCAGAGACGGACAGGGGAATTCACCCCTCCACTTT. It yields the protein CASRDGQGNSPLHF.

This clonotype was seen a few times. V and J are TRBV7-8 and TRBJ2-5; no firm D call. There are 13 residues in the CDR3. V lost 5 bases and J lost 9, with 16 bases in between. Germline V gives CDR1 SGHVS, CDR2 FQNEAQ. The CDR3 region has the DNA TGTGCCAGCAGCGCCCAGACCCTGTCGGCCCAGTACTTC. It specifies CASSAQTLSAQYF.

Ten or more counts support this clonotype. The J gene is TRBJ2-3, the V gene TRBV6-6, with TRBD2 identical over 13 bases. This CDR3 is 16 amino acids long. Germline lookup yields CDR1 MNHNY and CDR2 SVGAGI (reference sequence). V shed 2 bases and J 5 bases; nucleotides not matched to a gene: 4. CDR3 in DNA: TGTGCCAGCAGTTACATACTAGCGGGAGGGCAAGATACGCAGTATTTT. This encodes CASSYILAGGQDTQYF.

The chain uses TRBV7-9 and TRBJ1-1, with D possibly TRBD1 on 6 matching bases. This CDR3 comprises 13 residues. The V gene lost 1 base and the J gene lost 9 bases, with 12 bases spanning the gap. The germline V gene encodes CDR1 SEHNR and CDR2 FQNEAQ (reference sequence). The CDR3 DNA follows: TGTGCCAGCAGCTTAGAAGGTGGGACAAAAGCTTTCTTT. It translates to CASSLEGGTKAFF.

A few counts support this clonotype. This chain joins TRBV29-1 and TRBJ2-1; D is perhaps TRBD1 (6 bases). The germline V and J ends were trimmed by 4 bases and 10 bases, with 23 bases remaining between them. Germline V gene data show CDR1 as SQVTM and CDR2 as ANQGSEA. CDR3 size: 15 residues. The chain's CDR3 is CSVGNRGRLIGEQFF. CDR3 nucleotide sequence: TGCAGCGTTGGGAATAGGGGGAGACTAATAGGGGAGCAGTTCTTC.

In its sample, this clonotype was seen a few times. This chain uses TRBV9 with TRBJ1-1, with 8 bases aligning to TRBD1. Germline CDR1 and CDR2: SGDLS and YYNGEE. V shed 1 base, J shed 6 bases, and the junction held 11 bases outside the gene matches. This CDR3 is 16 amino acids long. CDR3 protein: CASSVSDRALGPEAFF. The CDR3 nucleotides read TGTGCCAGCAGCGTATCGGACAGGGCTCTCGGACCTGAAGCTTTCTTT.

The chain's CDR3 is CATSDSESASPLHF. As DNA, the CDR3 is TGTGCCACCAGTGATTCGGAGAGCGCCTCACCCCTCCACTTT. This sequence joins TRBV24-1 and TRBJ1-6; D gene ambiguous. Germline values: CDR1 KGHDR, CDR2 SFDVKD. There are 14 residues in the CDR3. With 2 bases removed from V and 10 bases from J, the gap between germline ends came to 11 bases.

This clonotype was seen a few times. J is TRBJ1-6 and V is TRBV7-6; possible D gene TRBD1, 6 bases. Trimming removed 4 bases from V and 3 bases from J, with 13 bases in between. Germline lookup yields CDR1 SGHVS and CDR2 FNYEAQ. The CDR3 has 16 amino acids. As DNA, the CDR3 is TGTGCCAGCAGCTCGAGCGCAGGGGTCTATAATTCACCCCTCCACTTT. Protein product: CASSSSAGVYNSPLHF.

There are many counts of this clonotype. The rearrangement joins TRBV7-2 to TRBJ2-7, with TRBD2 matching over 10 bases. This CDR3 is built from 15 residues. Germline-derived CDR1 and CDR2 are SGHTA and FQGNSA. Trimming at V came to 3 bases and at J to 4 bases, leaving 6 bases not matched to a gene. CDR3 bases: TGTGCCAGCAGCTTTCGGACTAGCGGTATTTACGAGCAGTACTTC. It translates to CASSFRTSGIYEQYF.

This clonotype appeared many times. The chain joins TRBV5-6 to TRBJ2-5; D may be TRBD1 (6 bases). V was shortened by 2 bases and J by 6 bases, with 11 bases between the two germline ends. The CDR3 covers 13 residues. Germline V lookup: CDR1 SGHDT, CDR2 YYEEEE. CDR3 DNA: TGTGCCAGCAGCTTAGGGGGACCCCAGACCCAGTACTTC. Translation gives CASSLGGPQTQYF.

This clonotype was detected ten times or more. The gene calls are TRBV5-1 and TRBJ2-3; D call uncertain. This CDR3 spans 15 amino acids. Germline CDR1 reads SGHRS; CDR2 reads YFSETQ. Trimming removed 4 bases from V and 0 bases from J, with 12 bases in between. CDR3 DNA sequence: TGCGCCAGCAGCGCCTCGGGTATTAGCACAGATACGCAGTATTTT. Its protein is CASSASGISTDTQYF. Variable domain in full (rest from reference TRBV5-1 and TRBJ2-3): KAGVTQTPRYLIKTRGQQVTLSCSPISGHRSVSWYQQTPGQGLQFLFEYFSETQRNKGNFPGRFSGRQFSNSRSEMNVSTLELGDSALYLCASSASGISTDTQYFGPGTRLTVL.

The chain links TRBV28 to TRBJ2-5; TRBD1 matches at 7 bases. Germline CDR1 and CDR2: MDHEN and SYDVKM. The CDR3 is 15 amino acids. CDR3 nucleotides: TGTGCGTCGGCCCGAGGGGGCGAGGGCCAAGAGACCCAGTACTTC. Translation: CASARGGEGQETQYF.

This clonotype was seen more than once but under ten times. The CDR3: CASSYVGEGWNEQFF. The DNA of the CDR3 is TGTGCCAGCAGTTACGTCGGGGAAGGGTGGAATGAGCAGTTCTTC. The chain couples TRBV6-2 or TRBV6-3 to TRBJ2-1; the D gene is possibly TRBD2 (5 bases). V lost 2 bases, J lost 7 bases, and 15 bases lay in between. This CDR3 has 15 amino acids. Germline V gene lookup returns CDR1 MNHEY and CDR2 SVGEGT.

The chain carries TRBV6-2 or TRBV6-3 and TRBJ2-3; 12 bases align to TRBD2. Looked up from germline, CDR1 is MNHEY and CDR2 is SVGEGT. The CDR3 length is 14 residues. V dropped 7 bases and J dropped 5; count of bases not matched to a gene: 4. CDR3 amino acids: CASTQLAGGDTQYF. As DNA, the CDR3 is TGTGCCAGCACCCAACTAGCGGGAGGAGATACGCAGTATTTT.

This clonotype occurred a few times. CDR3 coding DNA: TGTGCCAGCAGTTTAGCGCAGGGGGGATATGAAAAACTGTTTTTT. Amino acid sequence: CASSLAQGGYEKLFF. The chain has TRBV12-3 or TRBV12-4 and TRBJ1-4; 7 bases align to TRBD1. V shed 0 bases and J 6 bases; nucleotides not matched to a gene: 4. This CDR3 is 15 amino acids long.